The entry below describes one T cell receptor (beta chain). Its antigen is unidentified. TCRdb's table, derived via immunoSEQ multiplex PCR, lists solely in-frame clones and lacks some. Of about 53,000 clones in the sample, approximately 88% were seen once. The data belong to a study of T cells in localized non-small cell lung cancer. Broader study findings: Elevated blood T cell density was associated with longer overall survival. A single tumor region was sequenced, leaving heterogeneity possible. Of the top 100 tumor clones, median around 62 were in adjacent lung, approximately 30 among its top 100.

The germline V gene has CDR1 SGHTA and CDR2 FQGTGA. The CDR3 has 16 amino acids. V gave up 2 bases and J gave up 5 bases; unmatched junction bases: 7. This sample comprised peripheral blood mononuclear cells, obtained before any cancer treatment. This rearrangement joins TRBV7-3 to TRBJ2-1, with TRBD2 matching over 9 bases. This receptor was taken from a man aged 35 to 69 with stage III lung adenocarcinoma. The CDR3 DNA sequence: TGTGCCAGCAGCTTAGCGGCGGGAGGGCTTAACAATGAGCAGTTCTTC. It encodes CASSLAAGGLNNEQFF.